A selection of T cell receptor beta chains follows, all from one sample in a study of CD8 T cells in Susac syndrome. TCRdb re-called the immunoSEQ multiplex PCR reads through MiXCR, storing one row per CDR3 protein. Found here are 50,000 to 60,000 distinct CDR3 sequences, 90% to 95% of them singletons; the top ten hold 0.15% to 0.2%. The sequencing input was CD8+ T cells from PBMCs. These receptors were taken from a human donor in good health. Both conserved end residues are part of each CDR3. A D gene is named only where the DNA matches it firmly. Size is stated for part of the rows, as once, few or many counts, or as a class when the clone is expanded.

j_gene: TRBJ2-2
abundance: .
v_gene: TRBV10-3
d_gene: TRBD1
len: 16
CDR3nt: TGTGCCAGCTCAGAACCGGGACAGTCGAACACCGGGGAGCTGTTTTTT
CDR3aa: CASSEPGQSNTGELFF

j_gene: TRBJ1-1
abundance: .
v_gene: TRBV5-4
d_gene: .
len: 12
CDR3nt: TGTGCCAGCAGCCGGGAGTTAAGTGAAGCTTTCTTT
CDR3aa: CASSRELSEAFF

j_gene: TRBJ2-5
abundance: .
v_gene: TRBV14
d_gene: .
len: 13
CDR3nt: TGTGCCAGCAGCCTTGGGACCACCTCGGCCCAGTACTTC
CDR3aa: CASSLGTTSAQYF

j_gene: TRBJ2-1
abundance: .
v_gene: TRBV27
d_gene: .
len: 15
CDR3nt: TGTGCCAGCAGTTTGTCAGGGAATGACTACAATGAGCAGTTCTTC
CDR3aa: CASSLSGNDYNEQFF

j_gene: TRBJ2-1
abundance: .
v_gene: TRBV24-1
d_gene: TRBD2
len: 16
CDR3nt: TGTGCCACCAGTGATTTACTTGGGGGGACTAGCGGTGTTCAGTTCTTC
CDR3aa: CATSDLLGGTSGVQFF

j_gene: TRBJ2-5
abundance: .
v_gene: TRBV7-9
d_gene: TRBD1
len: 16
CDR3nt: TGTGCCAGCAGCCTCAGGGACAGGGCGTACCAAGAGACCCAGTACTTC
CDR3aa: CASSLRDRAYQETQYF

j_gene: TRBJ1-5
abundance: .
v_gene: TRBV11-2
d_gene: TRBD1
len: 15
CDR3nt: TGTGCCAGCAGCTTAGGTCAGGGGGAAAGTCAGCCCCAGCATTTT
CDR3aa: CASSLGQGESQPQHF

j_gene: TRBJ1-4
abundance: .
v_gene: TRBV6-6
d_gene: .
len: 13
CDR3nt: TGTGCCAGCAGTTCCCCCCTGGGGGAAAAACTGTTTTTT
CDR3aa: CASSSPLGEKLFF

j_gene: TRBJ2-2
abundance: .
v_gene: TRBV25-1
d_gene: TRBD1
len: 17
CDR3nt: TGTGCCAGCAGTTCCGAAAGGGACAGTCCTCCGATGGGGGAGCTGTTTTTT
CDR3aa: CASSSERDSPPMGELFF

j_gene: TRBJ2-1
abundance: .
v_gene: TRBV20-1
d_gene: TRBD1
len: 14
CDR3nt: TGCAGTGCCAACGGACAGGGGAATCGTAATGAGCAGTTCTTC
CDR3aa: CSANGQGNRNEQFF

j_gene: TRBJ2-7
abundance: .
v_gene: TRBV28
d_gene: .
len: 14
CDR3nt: TGTGCCAGCAGTTCTAGGCGGGACAGCTACGAGCAGTACTTC
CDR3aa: CASSSRRDSYEQYF

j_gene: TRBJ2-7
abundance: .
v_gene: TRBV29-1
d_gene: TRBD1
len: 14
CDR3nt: TGCAGCGTTGATCCTCAGGGACAGGGAGTCGAGCAGTACTTC
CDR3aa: CSVDPQGQGVEQYF

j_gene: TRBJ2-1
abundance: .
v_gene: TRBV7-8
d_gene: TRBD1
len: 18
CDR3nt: TGTGCCAGCAGCCTACCGGGACAGGAGGCCCACAAGGTCGATGAGCAGTTCTTC
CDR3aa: CASSLPGQEAHKVDEQFF

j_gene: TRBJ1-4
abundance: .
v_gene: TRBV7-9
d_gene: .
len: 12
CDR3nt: TGTGCCAGCAGCCTACTGGATGAAAAACTGTTTTTT
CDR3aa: CASSLLDEKLFF

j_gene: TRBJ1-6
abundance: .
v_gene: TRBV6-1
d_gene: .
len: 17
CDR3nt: TGTGCCAGCATCCTTTATGCGGGGCCCGGGGGTTCTTCACCCCTCCACTTT
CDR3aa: CASILYAGPGGSSPLHF

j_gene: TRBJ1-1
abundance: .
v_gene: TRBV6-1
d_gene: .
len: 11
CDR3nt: TGTGCCAGCACCAGAAACACTGAAGCTTTCTTT
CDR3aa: CASTRNTEAFF

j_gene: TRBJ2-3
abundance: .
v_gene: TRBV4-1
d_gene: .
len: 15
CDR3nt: TGCGCCAGCAGCCAAACCCAGGGCCCCACAGATACGCAGTATTTT
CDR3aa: CASSQTQGPTDTQYF

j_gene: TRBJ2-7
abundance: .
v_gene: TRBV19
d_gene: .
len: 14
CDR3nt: TGTGCCAGTAGTATCGTCGGGGATTCCTACGAGCAGTACTTC
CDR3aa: CASSIVGDSYEQYF

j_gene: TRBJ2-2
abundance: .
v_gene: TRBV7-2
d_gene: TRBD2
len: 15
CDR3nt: TGTGCCAGCAGCTTAGGGGGTAGCGGGGCCGGGGAGCTGTTTTTT
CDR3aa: CASSLGGSGAGELFF

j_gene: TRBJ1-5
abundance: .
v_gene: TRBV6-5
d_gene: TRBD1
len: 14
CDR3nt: TGTGCCAGCAGGGGGACAGAGAGCAATCAGCCCCAGCATTTT
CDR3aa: CASRGTESNQPQHF

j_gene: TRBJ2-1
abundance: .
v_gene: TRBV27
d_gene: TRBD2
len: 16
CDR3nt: TGTGCCAGCAGCTTTGGGACTAGCGGGCTCCACAATGAGCAGTTCTTC
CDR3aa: CASSFGTSGLHNEQFF

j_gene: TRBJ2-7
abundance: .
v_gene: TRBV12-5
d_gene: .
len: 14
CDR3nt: TGTGCTAGTGCCCTCGGGTCTTTCTCCTACGAGCAGTACTTC
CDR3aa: CASALGSFSYEQYF

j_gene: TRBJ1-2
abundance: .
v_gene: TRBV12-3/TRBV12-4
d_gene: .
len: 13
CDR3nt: TGTGCCAGCAGTCCGAGGGTGATGAGAGGCTACACCTTC
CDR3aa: CASSPRVMRGYTF

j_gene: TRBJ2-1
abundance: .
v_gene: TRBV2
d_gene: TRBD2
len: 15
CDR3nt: TGTGCCGAGAAGGGGGCGGGGGGGCCGGACAATGAGCAGTTCTTC
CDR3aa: CAEKGAGGPDNEQFF

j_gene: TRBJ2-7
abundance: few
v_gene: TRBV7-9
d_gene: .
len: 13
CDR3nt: TGTGCCAGCAGCCCCCAGGGGAACGACGAGCAGTACTTC
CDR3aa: CASSPQGNDEQYF

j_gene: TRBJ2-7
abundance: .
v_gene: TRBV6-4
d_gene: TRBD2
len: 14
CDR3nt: TGTGCCAGCAGTGACGGGACTAGCTCCTACGAGCAGTACTTC
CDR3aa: CASSDGTSSYEQYF

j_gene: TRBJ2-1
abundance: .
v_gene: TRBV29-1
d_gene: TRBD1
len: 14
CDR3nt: TGCAGCGTTGATCGGACAGGGGGCCTTAATGAGCAGTTCTTC
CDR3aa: CSVDRTGGLNEQFF

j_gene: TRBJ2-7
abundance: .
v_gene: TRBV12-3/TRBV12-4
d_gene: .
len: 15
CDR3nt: TGTGCCAGCAGTTCCCGGACAGTCAGCTCCTACGAGCAGTACTTC
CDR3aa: CASSSRTVSSYEQYF

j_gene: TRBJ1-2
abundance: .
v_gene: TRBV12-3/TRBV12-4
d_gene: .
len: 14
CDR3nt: TGTGCCAGCAGTTTCGGCATCCAGGGAAATGGCTACACCTTC
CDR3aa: CASSFGIQGNGYTF

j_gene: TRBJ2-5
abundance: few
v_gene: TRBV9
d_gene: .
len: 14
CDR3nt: TGTGCCAGCAGCGTGTACGGCGGCCAAGAGACCCAGTACTTC
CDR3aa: CASSVYGGQETQYF

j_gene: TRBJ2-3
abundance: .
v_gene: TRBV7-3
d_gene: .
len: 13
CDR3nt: TGTGCCAGCAGCTTAGAAGGGACAGATACGCAGTATTTT
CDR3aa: CASSLEGTDTQYF

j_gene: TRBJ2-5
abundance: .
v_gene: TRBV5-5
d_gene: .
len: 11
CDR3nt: TGTGCCAGCAGCTTCGAAGAGACCCAGTACTTC
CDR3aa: CASSFEETQYF

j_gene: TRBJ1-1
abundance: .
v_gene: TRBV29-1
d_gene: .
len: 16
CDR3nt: TGCAGCATTCCCGTAGGACAGATGGCGAGGAACACTGAAGCTTTCTTT
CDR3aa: CSIPVGQMARNTEAFF

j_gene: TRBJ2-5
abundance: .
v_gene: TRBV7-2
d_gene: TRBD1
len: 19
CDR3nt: TGTGCCAGCAGTTCACAATGGGACAGGGAGGGGGAGGATCAAGAGACCCAGTACTTC
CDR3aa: CASSSQWDREGEDQETQYF

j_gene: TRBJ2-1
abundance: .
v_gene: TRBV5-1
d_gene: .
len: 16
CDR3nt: TGCGCCAGCAGCCTGGGGCTGTGGGTAGATGCCAATGAGCAGTTCTTC
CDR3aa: CASSLGLWVDANEQFF

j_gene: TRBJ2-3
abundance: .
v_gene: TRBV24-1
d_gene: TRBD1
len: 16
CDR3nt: TGTGCCACCAGTGACCCGGGACAGGACCACACAGATACGCAGTATTTT
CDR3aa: CATSDPGQDHTDTQYF

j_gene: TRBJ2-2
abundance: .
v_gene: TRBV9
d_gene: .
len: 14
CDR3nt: TGTGCCAGCAGCGTACTGCTTAGCACCGGGGAGCTGTTTTTT
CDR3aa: CASSVLLSTGELFF

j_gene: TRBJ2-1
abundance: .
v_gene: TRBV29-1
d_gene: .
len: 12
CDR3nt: TGCAGCGTTGTTGGTACAGACAATGAGCAGTTCTTC
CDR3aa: CSVVGTDNEQFF

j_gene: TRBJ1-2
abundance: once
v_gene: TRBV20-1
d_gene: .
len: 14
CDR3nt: TGCAGTGCTAGTCGTCAGCCCGCTAACTATGGCTACACCTTC
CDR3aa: CSASRQPANYGYTF

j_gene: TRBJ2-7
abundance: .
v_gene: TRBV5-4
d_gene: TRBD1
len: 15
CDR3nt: TGTGCCAGCAGCCTAGGGACAGGGGGAATCTACGAGCAGTACTTC
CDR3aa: CASSLGTGGIYEQYF

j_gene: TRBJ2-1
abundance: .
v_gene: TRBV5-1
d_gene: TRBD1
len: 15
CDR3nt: TGCGCCAGCAGCTTCACAGGGGACTCCTACAATGAGCAGTTCTTC
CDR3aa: CASSFTGDSYNEQFF

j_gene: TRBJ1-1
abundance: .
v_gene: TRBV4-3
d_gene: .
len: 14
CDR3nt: TGCGCCAGCAGCCAAATTGAGGGGAACACTGAAGCTTTCTTT
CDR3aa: CASSQIEGNTEAFF

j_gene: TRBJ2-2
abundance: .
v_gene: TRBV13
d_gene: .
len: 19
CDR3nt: TGTGCCAGCAGCCCAAATTCAGCTACGTGGCACCAGAACACCGGGGAGCTGTTTTTT
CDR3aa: CASSPNSATWHQNTGELFF

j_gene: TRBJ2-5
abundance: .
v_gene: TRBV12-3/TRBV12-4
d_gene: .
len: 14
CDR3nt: TGTGCCAGCAGTCCTGGGGACATGGAAGAGACCCAGTACTTC
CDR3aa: CASSPGDMEETQYF

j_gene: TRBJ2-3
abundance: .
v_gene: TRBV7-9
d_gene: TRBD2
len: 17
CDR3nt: TGTGCCAGCAGCCCGCCGCTGGCGGGGGGGCGCGCAGATACGCAGTATTTT
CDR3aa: CASSPPLAGGRADTQYF

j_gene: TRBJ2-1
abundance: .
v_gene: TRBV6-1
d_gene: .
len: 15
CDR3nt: TGTGCCAGCAGTGAAGATTACAGAACCTACAATGAGCAGTTCTTC
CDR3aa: CASSEDYRTYNEQFF

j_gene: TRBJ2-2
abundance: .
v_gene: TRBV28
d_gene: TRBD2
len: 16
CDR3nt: TGTGCCAGCAGTTTTGCTAGCGGGGCCCTTATGGGGGAGCTGTTTTTT
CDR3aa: CASSFASGALMGELFF

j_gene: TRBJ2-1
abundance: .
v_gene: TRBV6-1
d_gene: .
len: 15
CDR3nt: TGTGCCAGCAGTGGAGGGAGAAGCTCCTACAATGAGCAGTTCTTC
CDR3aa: CASSGGRSSYNEQFF

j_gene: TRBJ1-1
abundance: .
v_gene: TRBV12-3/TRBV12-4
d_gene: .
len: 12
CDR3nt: TGTGCCAGCAGCTTTATGAACACTGAAGCTTTCTTT
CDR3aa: CASSFMNTEAFF

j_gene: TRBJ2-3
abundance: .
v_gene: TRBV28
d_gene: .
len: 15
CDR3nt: TGTGCCAGCAGGACTTGGGGTGAGGAGTCAGATACGCAGTATTTT
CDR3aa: CASRTWGEESDTQYF

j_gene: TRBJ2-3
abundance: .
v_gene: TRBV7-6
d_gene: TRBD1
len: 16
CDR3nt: TGTGCCAGCAGCTTCACCGGGACAGGGGCCACAGATACGCAGTATTTT
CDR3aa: CASSFTGTGATDTQYF

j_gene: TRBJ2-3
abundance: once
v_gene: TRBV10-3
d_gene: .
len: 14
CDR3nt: TGTGCCGTCCAGGTGGGGGGAGTCGCAGATACGCAGTATTTT
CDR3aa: CAVQVGGVADTQYF